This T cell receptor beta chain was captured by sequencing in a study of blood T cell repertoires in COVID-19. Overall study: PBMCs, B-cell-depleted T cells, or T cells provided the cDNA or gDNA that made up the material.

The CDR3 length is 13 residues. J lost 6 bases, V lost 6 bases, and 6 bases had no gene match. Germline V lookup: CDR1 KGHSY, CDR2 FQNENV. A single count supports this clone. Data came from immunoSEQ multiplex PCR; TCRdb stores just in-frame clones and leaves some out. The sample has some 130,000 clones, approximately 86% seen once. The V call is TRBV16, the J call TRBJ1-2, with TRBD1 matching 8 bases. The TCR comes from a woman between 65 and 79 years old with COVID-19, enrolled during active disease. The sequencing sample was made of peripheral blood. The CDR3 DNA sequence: TGTGCCAGCAGTAAGGACAGGGAGGATGGCTACACCTTC. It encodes CASSKDREDGYTF.